Shown below are 28 T cell receptor beta chains from a single sample sequenced in a study of Ad26.COV2.S vaccination and SARS-CoV-2 variants. Assay used: immunoSEQ multiplex PCR; TCRdb lists only in-frame clones, some missing. The table lists some 400,000 clones, 70% to 90% of them singletons. Treatment here: 19 received Ad26.COV2.S at low or high dose, single or two shots; roughly 5 received placebo; per-sample allocation not given. Sampling took place 63 days after the first vaccine or placebo injection. This sample comprised peripheral blood, obtained in a trial of Ad26.COV2.S vaccine versus placebo. The source of these receptors is a person aged 18-65 years who received the Ad26.COV2.S COVID-19 vaccine or a placebo.

This rearrangement joins TRBV28 to TRBJ1-2; perhaps TRBD1 as D (5 bases). V lost 5 bases to trimming and J lost 12 bases, with 19 bases between them. The CDR3 is made up of 13 amino acids. The germline gives CDR1 MDHEN, CDR2 SYDVKM. The CDR3 sequence is CASSPPRRGLDTF. DNA for the CDR3: TGTGCCAGCAGTCCCCCCCGGAGGGGCCTAGACACCTTC.

This clone was recorded only once. The gene calls are TRBV28 and TRBJ2-5, with D uncertain. Looked up from germline, CDR1 is MDHEN and CDR2 is SYDVKM. This CDR3 is 13 amino acids long. Trimming cost V 2 bases and J 3 bases, with 7 bases left between them. CDR3 region: CASSLPSKETQYF. The CDR3 DNA is TGTGCCAGCAGTTTACCCAGTAAAGAGACCCAGTACTTC.

This clone was recorded only once. The rearrangement links TRBV5-1 to TRBJ2-2; weak D call: TRBD2 (6 bases). This CDR3 is 15 amino acids long. The germline V gene has CDR1 SGHRS and CDR2 YFSETQ. The V and J ends lost 1 base and 5 bases respectively, with 12 bases between them. The chain's CDR3 is CASSLQTGGTGELFF. The CDR3 nucleotides are TGCGCCAGCAGCTTGCAGACCGGGGGAACCGGGGAGCTGTTTTTT.

The CDR3 protein is CASSEGSTGAGELFF. CDR3 coding DNA: TGTGCCAGCAGCGAGGGGTCAACCGGGGCCGGGGAGCTGTTTTTT. The chain carries TRBV7-2 and TRBJ2-2; D may be TRBD1 or TRBD2 (5 bases each). V lost 5 bases and J lost 6, with 16 bases in between. The CDR3 contains 15 residues. Per the germline V gene, CDR1 is SGHTA and CDR2 is FQGNSA.

This chain uses TRBV7-8 with TRBJ1-1, with D possibly TRBD1 on 6 matching bases. The CDR3 consists of 16 residues. V lost 5 bases, J lost 2 bases, and 18 bases lay in between. From germline, CDR1 is SGHVS and CDR2 FQNEAQ. CDR3 amino acids: CASSVTSGTSNTEAFF. CDR3 DNA: TGTGCCAGCAGCGTAACCTCCGGGACAAGTAACACTGAAGCTTTCTTT. The full variable domain, rest sourced from reference TRBV7-8 and TRBJ1-1, is GAGVSQSPRYKVAKRGQDVALRCDPISGHVSLFWYQQALGQGPEFLTYFQNEAQLDKSGLPSDRFFAERPEGSVSTLKIQRTQQEDSAVYLCASSVTSGTSNTEAFFGQGTRLTVV.

This clone occurred once. The chain employs TRBV4-1 and TRBJ2-5; unclear D gene. CDR3 length: 15 residues. Germline loops: CDR1 MGHRA, CDR2 YSYEKL. Trimming shortened V by 0 bases and J by 2 bases, and 10 bases separated the two germline ends. CDR3 sequence reads: CASSQDVSEQETQYF. In DNA, the CDR3 is TGCGCCAGCAGCCAAGACGTGTCGGAACAAGAGACCCAGTACTTC.

This clone was found once. This rearrangement joins TRBV27 to TRBJ2-5; 15 nucleotides match TRBD2. Germline CDR1 and CDR2: MNHEY and SMNVEV (reference sequence). The V segment lost 8 bases and the J segment 3 bases; nucleotides outside the gene matches: 7. This CDR3 comprises 16 residues. CDR3 coding DNA: TGTGCCAGCTGGGGACTAGCGGGAGGAATAGAAGAGACCCAGTACTTC. Protein sequence: CASWGLAGGIEETQYF.

J is TRBJ2-7 and V is TRBV13; D is possibly TRBD1 (5 bases). CDR1 is PRHDT, CDR2 FYEKMQ, per germline (reference sequence). The V end was cut by 1 base, the J end by 5 bases, with 9 bases between. The CDR3 contains 13 residues. For the CDR3, the DNA is TGTGCCAGCAGCTTAGCAGGGAACCACGAGCAGTACTTC. Its protein is CASSLAGNHEQYF.

This clone was seen once. This rearrangement joins TRBV6-6 to TRBJ2-7; D might be TRBD2 (6 bases). The V end was cut by 3 bases, the J end by 0 bases, with 12 bases between. The CDR3 extends over 15 amino acids. Germline V lookup: CDR1 MNHNY, CDR2 SVGAGI (reference sequence). CDR3 bases: TGTGCCAGCAGTTATTGGGACTGGAACTCCTACGAGCAGTACTTC. As protein: CASSYWDWNSYEQYF.

The chain is built from TRBV24-1 and TRBJ2-5, with D possibly being TRBD1 (6 bases). Germline values: CDR1 KGHDR, CDR2 SFDVKD. Trimming removed 3 bases at V and 0 bases at J, with 16 bases between. The CDR3 extends over 17 amino acids. This chain's CDR3 is CATSDRLMDSNQETQYF. The CDR3 bases are TGTGCCACCAGTGATCGCCTCATGGACAGCAACCAAGAGACCCAGTACTTC.

The chain couples TRBV11-2 to TRBJ2-2, with unresolved D. V was clipped by 1 base and J by 0 bases, with 12 bases between them. CDR3 length equals 17 residues. Germline V gene lookup returns CDR1 SGHAT and CDR2 FQNNGV. CDR3 loop: CASSLAATMANTGELFF. CDR3 in DNA: TGTGCCAGCAGCTTAGCGGCCACCATGGCGAACACCGGGGAGCTGTTTTTT.

The rearrangement uses TRBV19 and TRBJ2-5, with D uncertain. CDR3 size: 13 residues. V was trimmed by 4 bases and J by 0 bases, leaving 6 bases between them. Germline CDR1 and CDR2: LNHDA and SQIVND (reference sequence). CDR3 sequence: CASSRVYQETQYF. DNA for the CDR3: TGTGCCAGTAGTAGGGTGTACCAAGAGACCCAGTACTTC. Combining the CDR3 with reference TRBV19 and TRBJ2-5 gives the whole variable domain DGGITQSPKYLFRKEGQNVTLSCEQNLNHDAMYWYRQDPGQGLRLIYYSQIVNDFQKGDIAEGYSVSREKKESFPLTVTSAQKNPTAFYLCASSRVYQETQYFGPGTRLLVL.

The rearrangement links TRBV9 to TRBJ2-1, with TRBD2 as a possible D gene (6 bases). The CDR3 consists of 15 residues. Germline V gene sequence: CDR1 SGDLS, CDR2 YYNGEE. The germline V and J ends were trimmed by 1 base and 0 bases, with 8 bases remaining between them. CDR3 nucleotides: TGTGCCAGCAGCGTATTTAGCGGCTCCTACAATGAGCAGTTCTTC. It is translated as CASSVFSGSYNEQFF. Full variable domain (outside the CDR3, taken from reference TRBV9 and TRBJ2-1): DSGVTQTPKHLITATGQRVTLRCSPRSGDLSVYWYQQSLDQGLQFLIQYYNGEERAKGNILERFSAQQFPDLHSELNLSSLELGDSALYFCASSVFSGSYNEQFFGPGTRLTVL.

The gene calls are TRBV19 and TRBJ1-1, with 7 bases matching TRBD1. V shed 5 bases and J 3 bases; nucleotides not matched to a gene: 3. The CDR3 consists of 13 residues. Germline CDR1 LNHDA, CDR2 SQIVND (reference sequence). CDR3 residues: CASSPGGDTEAFF. The CDR3 DNA is TGTGCCAGTAGTCCAGGGGGGGACACTGAAGCTTTCTTT.

The genes are TRBV7-9 and TRBJ1-1, with TRBD1 identical over 8 bases. Germline values: CDR1 SEHNR, CDR2 FQNEAQ (reference sequence). There are 13 residues in the CDR3. With 5 bases clipped from V and 4 bases from J, the junction kept 3 bases outside the gene matches. The CDR3 is CASSPGTGTEAFF. DNA of the CDR3: TGTGCCAGCAGCCCAGGGACAGGCACTGAAGCTTTCTTT.

Points on this clone: The same CDR3 can be traced to other DNA sequences in this sample. This sequence joins TRBV28 and TRBJ1-6, with D unresolved. In germline, CDR1 is MDHEN, CDR2 SYDVKM. The CDR3 runs 13 residues. V dropped 6 bases and J dropped 7 bases, with 10 bases sitting between them. The CDR3 sequence is CASSPPGNSPLHF. As DNA, the CDR3 is TGTGCCAGCAGCCCCCCCGGGAATTCACCCCTCCACTTT.

The chain joins TRBV28 to TRBJ1-5; 7 bases are shared with TRBD1. With 6 bases clipped from V and 6 bases from J, the junction kept 11 bases outside the gene matches. The CDR3 extends over 15 amino acids. Germline lookup yields CDR1 MDHEN and CDR2 SYDVKM. CDR3 in amino acids: CASSLPDRETQPQHF. For the CDR3, the DNA is TGTGCCAGCAGCCTGCCAGACAGGGAGACTCAGCCCCAGCATTTT.

The CDR3 DNA sequence: TGTGCCATCAGCAGTTGGGGGACAGGGGCCTCTAACTATGGCTACACCTTC. It codes for CAISSWGTGASNYGYTF. The V and J genes are TRBV10-3 and TRBJ1-2, with TRBD1 identical over 10 bases. Germline V gene lookup returns CDR1 ENHRY and CDR2 SYGVKD. CDR3 length: 17 amino acids. Trimming took 6 bases from V and 0 from J; bases not matched to a gene: 10.

V and J are TRBV10-1 and TRBJ2-2, with a possible D match to TRBD2 (5 bases). The CDR3 is 15 amino acids. V was trimmed by 0 bases and J by 7 bases, leaving 12 bases between them. Germline values: CDR1 WNHNN, CDR2 SYGVQD (reference sequence). The CDR3 spells CASSESISGIGELFF. CDR3 in DNA: TGCGCCAGCAGTGAGTCGATATCGGGAATCGGGGAGCTGTTTTTT.

The rearrangement joins TRBV27 to TRBJ2-2; weak D call: TRBD2 (5 bases). This CDR3 has 14 residues. CDR1 is MNHEY and CDR2 is SMNVEV in the germline V gene (reference sequence). The V and J ends lost 10 bases and 2 bases respectively, with 14 bases between them. The DNA for the CDR3 is TGTGCCACGAGAGTGACGGGAAACACCGGGGAGCTGTTTTTT. Translating it yields CATRVTGNTGELFF.

The chain links TRBV30 to TRBJ1-2; D gene unclear. V lost 2 bases to trimming and J lost 3 bases, with 16 bases between them. CDR3 length equals 15 residues. Per germline, CDR1 GTSNPN and CDR2 SVGIG (reference sequence). This CDR3 is CAWSMPPAWDYGYTF. CDR3 sequence (DNA): TGTGCCTGGAGTATGCCCCCAGCCTGGGACTATGGCTACACCTTC.

This rearrangement joins TRBV6-1 to TRBJ2-2; D gene unclear. Germline CDR1 is MNHNS and CDR2 is SASEGT. The CDR3 is 13 residues long. The V gene lost 1 base and the J gene lost 7 bases, with 7 bases spanning the gap. The CDR3 DNA is TGTGCCAGCAGTGAAGAGAGCCGCGGGGAGCTGTTTTTT. The encoded protein is CASSEESRGELFF.

This clone has more than one count but fewer than ten. The J gene is TRBJ2-1, the V gene TRBV5-4; D assignment may be TRBD1 or TRBD2 (5 bases each). Between the trimmed V and J ends, which lost 0 bases and 7 bases, there was a span of 20 bases. The germline V gene encodes CDR1 SGHNT and CDR2 YYREEE (reference sequence). This CDR3 spans 17 amino acids. The CDR3 DNA reads as TGTGCCAGCAGCTTGGAGTTTGGGGGAGCCCTGAGAAATGAGCAGTTCTTC. This encodes CASSLEFGGALRNEQFF.

The chain is built from TRBV5-1 and TRBJ2-7; TRBD2 matches at 7 bases. Germline V gene sequence: CDR1 SGHRS, CDR2 YFSETQ. V lost 0 bases and J lost 3; bases outside the gene matches: 12. The CDR3 contains 17 residues. CDR3 loop: CASSLAVLVREDYEQYF. For the CDR3, the DNA is TGCGCCAGCAGCTTGGCCGTTTTAGTACGGGAGGACTACGAGCAGTACTTC.

The chain is built from TRBV18 and TRBJ1-5; 9 nucleotides agree with TRBD1. The germline gives CDR1 KGHSH, CDR2 LQKENI. J was trimmed by 6 bases and V by 5 bases; bases with no gene match: 5. This CDR3 comprises 14 residues. The CDR3 loop is CASSLQGAGQPQHF. CDR3 coding DNA: TGTGCCAGCTCATTACAGGGGGCGGGTCAGCCCCAGCATTTT.

The rearrangement links TRBV5-1 to TRBJ2-2; a weak D match, TRBD2 (5 bases). Germline CDR1 SGHRS, CDR2 YFSETQ. This CDR3 has 13 residues. Trimming took off 2 bases at V and 6 bases at J, with 8 bases between the two ends. The CDR3 region has the DNA TGCGCCAGCAGCTTTGAGGGAGCCGGGGAGCTGTTTTTT. Encoded protein: CASSFEGAGELFF.

This chain links TRBV5-1 with TRBJ2-1; weak D call: TRBD1 (6 bases). This CDR3 has 15 amino acids. Germline loops: CDR1 SGHRS, CDR2 YFSETQ. The V end lost 3 bases, the J end lost 6 bases, and 16 bases lay between the germline ends. The CDR3 sequence is CASSWGPSSGNEQFF. CDR3 bases: TGCGCCAGCAGCTGGGGGCCCTCCTCGGGCAATGAGCAGTTCTTC. The full variable domain, completed using reference TRBV5-1 and TRBJ2-1, is KAGVTQTPRYLIKTRGQQVTLSCSPISGHRSVSWYQQTPGQGLQFLFEYFSETQRNKGNFPGRFSGRQFSNSRSEMNVSTLELGDSALYLCASSWGPSSGNEQFFGPGTRLTVL.

The V and J genes are TRBV24-1 and TRBJ2-3, with a possible D match to TRBD1 (5 bases). V was trimmed by 5 bases and J by 3 bases, leaving 20 bases between them. The CDR3 covers 17 residues. Germline V lookup: CDR1 KGHDR, CDR2 SFDVKD. The chain's CDR3 is CATSGVGRGYVTDTQYF. CDR3 sequence (DNA): TGTGCCACCAGTGGGGTGGGAAGGGGCTACGTGACAGATACGCAGTATTTT.